This TCR beta chain was captured in a study of blood T cell repertoires in COVID-19. Overall study context: Collection of acute and convalescent COVID-19 samples took place in the United States, Italy and Spain. T cells, B-cell-depleted T cells, or PBMCs supplied cDNA or gDNA.

Trimming shortened V by 3 bases and J by 4 bases, and 15 bases separated the two germline ends. This CDR3 region has 15 residues. The V gene's germline CDR1 is SGHRS and CDR2 YFSETQ. In the original workflow: Reference gene primer amplification in the assay estimated nucleated cell counts. Profiling relied on immunoSEQ multiplex PCR, and the TCRdb table lists in-frame clones only, not all of them. That table gives V, J and clone size, and the DNA gave D and trimming. In the table there are roughly 140,000 clones, about 79% of which are singletons. The TCR was taken from a woman in her forties or fifties in a cohort sampled during active or convalescent COVID-19. The genes are TRBV5-1 and TRBJ2-3; a possible D gene is TRBD1 (6 bases). The specimen was peripheral blood. CDR3 amino acids: CASSSGEPTADTQYF. CDR3 in DNA: TGCGCCAGCAGCTCAGGGGAACCCACCGCAGATACGCAGTATTTT.